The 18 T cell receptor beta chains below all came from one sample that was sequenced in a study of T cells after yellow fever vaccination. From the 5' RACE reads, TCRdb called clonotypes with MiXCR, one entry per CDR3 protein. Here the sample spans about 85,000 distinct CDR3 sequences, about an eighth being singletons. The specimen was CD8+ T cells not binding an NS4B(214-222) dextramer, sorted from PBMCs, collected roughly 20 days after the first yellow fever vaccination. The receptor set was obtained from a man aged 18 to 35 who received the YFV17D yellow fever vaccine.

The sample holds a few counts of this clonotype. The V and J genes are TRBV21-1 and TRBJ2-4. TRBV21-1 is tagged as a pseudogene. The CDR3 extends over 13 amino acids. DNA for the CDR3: TGTGCCAGCACCAGAGGGACGGGCACGATTCAGTACTTC. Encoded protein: CASTRGTGTIQYF.

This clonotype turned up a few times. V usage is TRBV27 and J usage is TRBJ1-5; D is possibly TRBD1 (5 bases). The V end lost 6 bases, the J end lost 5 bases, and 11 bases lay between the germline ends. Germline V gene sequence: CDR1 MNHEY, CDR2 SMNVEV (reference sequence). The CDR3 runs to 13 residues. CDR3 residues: CASSPRDHQPQHF. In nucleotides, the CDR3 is TGTGCCAGCAGCCCTCGGGACCATCAGCCCCAGCATTTT.

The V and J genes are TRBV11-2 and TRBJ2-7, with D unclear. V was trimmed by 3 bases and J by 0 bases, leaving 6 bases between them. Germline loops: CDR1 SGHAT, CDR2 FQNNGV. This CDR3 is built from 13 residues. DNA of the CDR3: TGTGCCAGCAGCTTTGTAAGCTCCTACGAGCAGTACTTC. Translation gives CASSFVSSYEQYF.

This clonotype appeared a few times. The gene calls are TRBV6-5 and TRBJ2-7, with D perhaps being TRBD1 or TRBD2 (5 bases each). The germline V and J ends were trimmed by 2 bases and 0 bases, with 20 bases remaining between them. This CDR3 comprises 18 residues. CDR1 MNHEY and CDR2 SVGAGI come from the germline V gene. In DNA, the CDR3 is TGTGCCAGCAGTTACGCGTGGGCCGCCCCAGGGAGCTCCTACGAGCAGTACTTC. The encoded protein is CASSYAWAAPGSSYEQYF.

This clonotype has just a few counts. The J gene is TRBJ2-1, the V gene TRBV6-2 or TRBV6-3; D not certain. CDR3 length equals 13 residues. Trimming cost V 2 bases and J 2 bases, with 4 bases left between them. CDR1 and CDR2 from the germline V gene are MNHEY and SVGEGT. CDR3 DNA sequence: TGTGCCAGCAGTTACGCCGCCTACAATGAGCAGTTCTTC. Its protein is CASSYAAYNEQFF.

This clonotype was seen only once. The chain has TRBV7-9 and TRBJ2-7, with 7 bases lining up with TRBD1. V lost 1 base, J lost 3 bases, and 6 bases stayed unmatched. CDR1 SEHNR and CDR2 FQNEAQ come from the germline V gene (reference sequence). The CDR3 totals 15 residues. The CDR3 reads CASSLGQGFFYEQYF. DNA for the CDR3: TGTGCCAGCAGCTTAGGACAGGGCTTTTTCTACGAGCAGTACTTC.

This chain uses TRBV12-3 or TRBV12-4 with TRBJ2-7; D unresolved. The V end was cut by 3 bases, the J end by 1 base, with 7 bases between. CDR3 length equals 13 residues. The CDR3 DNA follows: TGTGCCAGCAGTTTTGGACGGTCCTACGAGCAGTACGTC. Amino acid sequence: CASSFGRSYEQYV.

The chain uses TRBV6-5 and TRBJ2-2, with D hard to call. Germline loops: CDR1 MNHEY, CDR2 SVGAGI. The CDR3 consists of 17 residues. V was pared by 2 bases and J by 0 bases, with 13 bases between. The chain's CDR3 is CASSYVLRTANTGELFF. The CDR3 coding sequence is TGTGCCAGCAGTTACGTCCTACGGACCGCGAACACCGGGGAGCTGTTTTTT.

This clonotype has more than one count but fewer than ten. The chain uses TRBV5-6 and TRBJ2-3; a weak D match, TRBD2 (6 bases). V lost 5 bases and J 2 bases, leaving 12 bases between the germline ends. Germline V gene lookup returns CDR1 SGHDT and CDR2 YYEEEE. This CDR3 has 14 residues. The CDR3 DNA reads TGTGCCAGCAGTCTAGCGTATGACACAGATACGCAGTATTTT. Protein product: CASSLAYDTDTQYF. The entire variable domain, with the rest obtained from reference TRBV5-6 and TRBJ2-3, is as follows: DAGVTQSPTHLIKTRGQQVTLRCSPKSGHDTVSWYQQALGQGPQFIFQYYEEEERQRGNFPDRFSGHQFPNYSSELNVNALLLGDSALYLCASSLAYDTDTQYFGPGTRLTVL.

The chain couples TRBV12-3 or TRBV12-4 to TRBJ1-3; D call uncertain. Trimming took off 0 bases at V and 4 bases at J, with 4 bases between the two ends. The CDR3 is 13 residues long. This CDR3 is CASSLALGNTIYF. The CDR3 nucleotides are TGTGCCAGCAGTTTAGCGTTGGGAAACACCATATATTTT.

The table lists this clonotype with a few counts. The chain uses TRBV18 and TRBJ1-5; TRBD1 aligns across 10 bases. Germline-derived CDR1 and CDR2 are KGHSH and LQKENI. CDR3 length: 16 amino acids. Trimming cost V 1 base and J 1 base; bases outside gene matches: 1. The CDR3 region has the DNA TGTGCCAGCTCACCACGGGACAGGGGAAGCAATCAGCCCCAGCATTTT. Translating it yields CASSPRDRGSNQPQHF.

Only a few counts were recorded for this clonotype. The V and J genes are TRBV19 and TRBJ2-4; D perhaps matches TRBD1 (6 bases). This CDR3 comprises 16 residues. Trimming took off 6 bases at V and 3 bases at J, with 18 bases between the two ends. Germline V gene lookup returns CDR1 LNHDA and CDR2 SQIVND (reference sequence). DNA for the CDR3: TGTGCCAGTAGGGGCCGGGACAACAAAGGCAAAAACATTCAGTACTTC. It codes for CASRGRDNKGKNIQYF.

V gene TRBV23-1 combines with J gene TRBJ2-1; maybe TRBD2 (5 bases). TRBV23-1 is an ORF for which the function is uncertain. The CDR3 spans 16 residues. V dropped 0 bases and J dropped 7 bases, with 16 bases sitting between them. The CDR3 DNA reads TGCGCCAGCAGTCAATCGCCGGGGAAGCTTGGTAATGAGCAGTTCTTC. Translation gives CASSQSPGKLGNEQFF.

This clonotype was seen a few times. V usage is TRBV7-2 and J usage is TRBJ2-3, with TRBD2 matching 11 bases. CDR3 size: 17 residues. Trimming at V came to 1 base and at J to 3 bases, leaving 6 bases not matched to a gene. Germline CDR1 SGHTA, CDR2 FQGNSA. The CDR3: CASSLVIAGGPTDTQYF. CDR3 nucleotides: TGTGCCAGCAGCTTAGTGATAGCGGGGGGGCCAACAGATACGCAGTATTTT.

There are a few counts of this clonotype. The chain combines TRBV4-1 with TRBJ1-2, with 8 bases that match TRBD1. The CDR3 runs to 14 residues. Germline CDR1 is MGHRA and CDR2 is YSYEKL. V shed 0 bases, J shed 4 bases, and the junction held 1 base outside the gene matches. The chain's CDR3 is CASSQEDRGYGYTF. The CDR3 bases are TGCGCCAGCAGCCAAGAAGACAGGGGCTATGGCTACACCTTC.

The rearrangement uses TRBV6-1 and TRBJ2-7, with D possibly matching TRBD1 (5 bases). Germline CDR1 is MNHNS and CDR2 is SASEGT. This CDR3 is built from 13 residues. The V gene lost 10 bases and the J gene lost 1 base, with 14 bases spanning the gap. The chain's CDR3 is CATRVDKSYEQYV. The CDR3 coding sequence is TGTGCCACCAGGGTGGATAAGTCCTACGAGCAGTACGTC.

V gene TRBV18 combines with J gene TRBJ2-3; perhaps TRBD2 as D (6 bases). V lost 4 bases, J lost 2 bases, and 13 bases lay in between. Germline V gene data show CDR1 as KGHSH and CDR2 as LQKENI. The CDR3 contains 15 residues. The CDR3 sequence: CASSLRGRNTDTQYF. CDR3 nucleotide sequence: TGTGCCAGCTCACTACGGGGGAGGAACACAGATACGCAGTATTTT.

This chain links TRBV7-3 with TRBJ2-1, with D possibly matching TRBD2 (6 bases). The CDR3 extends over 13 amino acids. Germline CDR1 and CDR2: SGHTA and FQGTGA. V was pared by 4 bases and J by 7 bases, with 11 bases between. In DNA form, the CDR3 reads TGTGCCAGCAGCTGGGGGGTGGGAAATGAGCAGTTCTTC. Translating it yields CASSWGVGNEQFF. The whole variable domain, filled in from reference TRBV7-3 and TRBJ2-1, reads GAGVSQTPSNKVTEKGKYVELRCDPISGHTALYWYRQSLGQGPEFLIYFQGTGAADDSGLPNDRFFAVRPEGSVSTLKIQRTERGDSAVYLCASSWGVGNEQFFGPGTRLTVL.